Listed below are T cell receptor beta chains from one sample, sequenced in a study of identifying expanded T cells in peripheral blood. Sequenced by immunoSEQ multiplex PCR; TCRdb stores in-frame clones only, minus some. The data contain roughly 100,000 clones, around 89% of them seen just once; the ten biggest clones take up roughly 17%. Sequences were obtained from blood. These receptors all stem from a person between 18 and 69 years old in good health. CDR3s include the opening cysteine and the closing phenylalanine or tryptophan. A D gene is named only where the DNA matches it firmly. The size field is filled for only some rows; it gives once, few, many or a size class.

>TRBD2|-|TRBV4-3|TRBJ2-1
TGCGCCAGCAGCCAAGGTACGGGGGGGCTTAATGAGCAGTTCTTC
CASSQGTGGLNEQFF
>TRBD2|-|TRBV5-1|TRBJ2-5
TGCGCCAGCAGCAGAGACCTAGCGGGGGAAGAGACCCAGTACTTC
CASSRDLAGEETQYF
>-|-|TRBV19|TRBJ1-2
TGTGCCAGTCGGATCCGGGACCGGGGGAGGTACACCTTC
CASRIRDRGRYTF
>-|few|TRBV11-2|TRBJ1-6
TGTGCCAGCAGCTTTGGGAATTCACCCCTCCACTTT
CASSFGNSPLHF
>-|-|TRBV5-1|TRBJ2-1
TGCGCCAGCAGCTTCGGGGGCTCCTACAATGAGCAGTTCTTC
CASSFGGSYNEQFF
>-|-|TRBV9|TRBJ2-1
TGTGCCAGCAGCCTAGGGGGGCTCCCTGAGCAGTTCTTC
CASSLGGLPEQFF
>-|-|TRBV19|TRBJ1-5
TGTGCCAGTAGTCCTCGGACAGCTAGCAATCAGCCCCAGCATTTT
CASSPRTASNQPQHF
>TRBD1|-|TRBV19|TRBJ1-3
TGTGCCAGTAGTCCCGGACAGGGCCCCTCTGGAAACACCATATATTTT
CASSPGQGPSGNTIYF
>-|-|TRBV14|TRBJ2-1
TGTGCCAGCAGCCAAGATTGGGGCGAGCAGTTCTTC
CASSQDWGEQFF
>TRBD1|-|TRBV5-1|TRBJ1-2
TGCGCCAGCAGCCTGGGACAGGGGGCCACGGTTGCCTATGGCTACACCTTC
CASSLGQGATVAYGYTF
>-|few|TRBV2|TRBJ1-6
TGTGCCAGCAGTGAACTCCAGGGAGGGAATTCACCCCTCCACTTT
CASSELQGGNSPLHF
>-|few|TRBV15|TRBJ1-2
TGTGCCACCAGCAGAGACCCGCAGGGGATTTATGGCTACACCTTC
CATSRDPQGIYGYTF
>-|few|TRBV7-9|TRBJ1-5
TGTGCCAGCAGCTTAGGGGGGACACCCGGGCCGCCCCAGCATTTT
CASSLGGTPGPPQHF
>-|-|TRBV10-3|TRBJ2-7
TGTGCCGGATGGGGGGGGGCCCCCTACGAGCAGTACTTC
CAGWGGAPYEQYF
>-|-|TRBV4-1|TRBJ2-7
TGCGCCAGCAGCCAGGGGGCCGGGTTTCGCTCCGAGCAGTACTTC
CASSQGAGFRSEQYF
>-|-|TRBV6-1|TRBJ2-7
TGTGCCAGCAGTGAAATTGGAGGCTTCTCCTACGAGCAGTACTTC
CASSEIGGFSYEQYF